Here is one TCR beta chain with its context. TCRdb's table, derived via immunoSEQ multiplex PCR, lists solely in-frame clones and lacks some. Found here are nearly 85,000 clones, 75% to 90% of them singletons; the top ten hold 0.75% to 0.85%. The data stem from a study of OX40 agonist ivuxolimab in advanced cancers. Looking at the study overall: Patients with hepatocellular carcinoma, melanoma, renal cell or head and neck cancer made up the dose-escalation patients.

The CDR3 is 15 residues long. From germline, CDR1 is MNHEY and CDR2 SVGAGI. The ends lost 5 bases at V and 8 bases at J; junction bases unmatched: 7. V is TRBV6-5 and J is TRBJ1-4, with TRBD1 matching over 11 bases. The sequence derives from an adult with an advanced solid tumor such as melanoma, head and neck, liver or kidney cancer. The specimen was CD4+ or CD8+ T cells sorted from blood, collected in a trial of the OX40 agonist ivuxolimab. In DNA, the CDR3 is TGTGCCAGCAGTCCCGGGACAGGGGGTGACGAAAAACTGTTTTTT. It translates to CASSPGTGGDEKLFF.